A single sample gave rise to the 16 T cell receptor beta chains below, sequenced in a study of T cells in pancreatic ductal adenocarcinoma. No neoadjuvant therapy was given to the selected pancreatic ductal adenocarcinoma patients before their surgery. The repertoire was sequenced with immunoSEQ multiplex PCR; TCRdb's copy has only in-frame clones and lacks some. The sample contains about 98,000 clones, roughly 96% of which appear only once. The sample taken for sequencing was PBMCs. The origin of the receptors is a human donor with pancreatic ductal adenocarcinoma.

CDR3: CASRKKGDGDTQYF. The CDR3 DNA sequence: TGTGCCAGCAGAAAAAAGGGGGATGGGGATACGCAGTATTTT. The genes are TRBV27 and TRBJ2-3; TRBD1 is a possible D gene (6 bases). CDR1 is MNHEY and CDR2 is SMNVEV in the germline V gene (reference sequence). The CDR3 extends over 14 amino acids. V was pared by 6 bases and J by 6 bases, with 16 bases between.

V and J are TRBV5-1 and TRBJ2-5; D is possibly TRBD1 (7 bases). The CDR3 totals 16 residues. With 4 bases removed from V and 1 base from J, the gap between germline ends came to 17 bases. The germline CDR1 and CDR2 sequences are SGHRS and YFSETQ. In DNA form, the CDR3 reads TGCGCCAGCAGCGCGGGACAGTCGAGGTCCCAAGAGACCCAGTACTTC. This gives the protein CASSAGQSRSQETQYF.

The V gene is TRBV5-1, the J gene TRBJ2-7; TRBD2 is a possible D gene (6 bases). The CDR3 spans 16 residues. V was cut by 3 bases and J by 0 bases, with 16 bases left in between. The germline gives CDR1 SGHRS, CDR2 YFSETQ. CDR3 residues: CASSYLGNGGSYEQYF. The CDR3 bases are TGCGCCAGCAGCTACCTAGGGAACGGGGGCTCCTACGAGCAGTACTTC.

The CDR3 loop is CASSQGGGTDTQYF. DNA for the CDR3: TGTGCCAGCAGTCAGGGAGGTGGGACAGATACGCAGTATTTT. The chain couples TRBV2 to TRBJ2-3, with D possibly being TRBD2 (6 bases). CDR3 length equals 14 residues. V shed 5 bases and J shed 3 bases, with 12 bases lying between them. Germline lookup yields CDR1 SNHLY and CDR2 FYNNEI.

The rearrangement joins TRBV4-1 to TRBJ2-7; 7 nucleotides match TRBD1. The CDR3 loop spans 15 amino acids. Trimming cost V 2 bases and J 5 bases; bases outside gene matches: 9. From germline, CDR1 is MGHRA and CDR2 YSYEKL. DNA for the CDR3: TGCGCCAGCAGCCAACCATCGAGGGGGCTCCACGAGCAGTACTTC. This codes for CASSQPSRGLHEQYF.

CDR3 nucleotides: TGTGCCAGCAGCCCAGCGGGAGAGGGGTACAATGAGCAGTTCTTC. Its translation is CASSPAGEGYNEQFF. The chain combines TRBV28 with TRBJ2-1, with TRBD2 matching 8 bases. J lost 4 bases, V lost 6 bases, and 8 bases had no gene match. Germline V gives CDR1 MDHEN, CDR2 SYDVKM. There are 15 residues in the CDR3.

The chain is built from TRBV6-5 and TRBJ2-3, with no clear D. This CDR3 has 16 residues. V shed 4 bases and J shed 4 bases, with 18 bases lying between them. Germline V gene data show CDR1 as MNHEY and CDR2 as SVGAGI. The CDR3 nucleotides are TGTGCCAGCAGTTCTTTCGAGCCCCCCGAATCAGATACGCAGTATTTT. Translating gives CASSSFEPPESDTQYF.

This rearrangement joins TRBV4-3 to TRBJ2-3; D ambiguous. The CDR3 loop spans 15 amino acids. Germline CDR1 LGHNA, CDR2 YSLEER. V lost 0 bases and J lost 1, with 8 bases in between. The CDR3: CASSQDSSRTDTQYF. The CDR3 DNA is TGCGCCAGCAGCCAAGATAGCTCCCGCACAGATACGCAGTATTTT.

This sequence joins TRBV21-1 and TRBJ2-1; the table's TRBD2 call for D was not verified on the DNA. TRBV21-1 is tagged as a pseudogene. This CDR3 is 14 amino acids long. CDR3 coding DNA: TGTGCCAGCAGCGGCGGGGGGGAGGGCAATGAGCAGTTCTTC. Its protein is CASSGGGEGNEQFF.

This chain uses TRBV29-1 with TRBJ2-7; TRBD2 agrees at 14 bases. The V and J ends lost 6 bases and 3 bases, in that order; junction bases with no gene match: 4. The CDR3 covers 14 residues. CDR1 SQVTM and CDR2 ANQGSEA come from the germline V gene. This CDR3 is CSVGGLAGVYEQYF. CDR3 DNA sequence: TGCAGCGTGGGGGGACTAGCGGGAGTCTACGAGCAGTACTTC.

The CDR3, as DNA: TGCGCCAGCAGCCAAGGGGGATGGCGGGAGGGCCTTCCCGATGAGCAGTTCTTC. It yields the protein CASSQGGWREGLPDEQFF. V is TRBV4-3 and J is TRBJ2-1, with 9 positions matching TRBD2. The V and J ends lost 1 base and 8 bases, in that order; junction bases with no gene match: 15. This CDR3 is 18 amino acids long. CDR1 LGHNA and CDR2 YSLEER come from the germline V gene.

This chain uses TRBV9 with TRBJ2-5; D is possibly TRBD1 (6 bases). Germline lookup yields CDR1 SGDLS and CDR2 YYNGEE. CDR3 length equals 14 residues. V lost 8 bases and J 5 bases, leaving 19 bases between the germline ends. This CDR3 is CARLRGWAWETQYF. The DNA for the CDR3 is TGTGCCAGACTCAGGGGTTGGGCGTGGGAGACCCAGTACTTC.

CDR3 nucleotide sequence: TGCGCCAGCAGCCAAGGCGAGATATGGAGGAGAAGGTCCTACAATGAGCAGTTCTTC. Its translation: CASSQGEIWRRRSYNEQFF. This chain uses TRBV4-1 with TRBJ2-1, with D maybe TRBD2 (5 bases). V was shortened by 1 base and J by 1 base, with 20 bases between the two germline ends. The CDR3 is 19 amino acids. Germline V lookup: CDR1 MGHRA, CDR2 YSYEKL.

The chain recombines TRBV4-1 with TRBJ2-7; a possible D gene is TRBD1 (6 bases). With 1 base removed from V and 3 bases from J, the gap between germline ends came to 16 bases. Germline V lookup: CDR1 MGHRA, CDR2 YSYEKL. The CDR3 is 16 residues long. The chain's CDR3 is CASSQGVNRDGYEQYF. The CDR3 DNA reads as TGCGCCAGCAGCCAAGGGGTAAACAGGGACGGCTACGAGCAGTACTTC.

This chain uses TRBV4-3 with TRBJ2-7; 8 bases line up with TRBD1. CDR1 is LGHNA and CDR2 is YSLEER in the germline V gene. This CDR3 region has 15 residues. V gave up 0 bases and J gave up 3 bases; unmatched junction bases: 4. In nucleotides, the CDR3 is TGCGCCAGCAGCCAAGATGACAGGGGCTACTACGAGCAGTACTTC. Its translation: CASSQDDRGYYEQYF.

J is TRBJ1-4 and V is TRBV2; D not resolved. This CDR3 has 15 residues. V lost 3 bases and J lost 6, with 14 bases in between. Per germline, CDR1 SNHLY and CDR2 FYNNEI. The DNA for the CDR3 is TGTGCCAGCAGTGACACGGGGATAGCTGATGAAAAACTGTTTTTT. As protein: CASSDTGIADEKLFF.